A few counts support the clone carrying this T cell receptor (beta chain). Its antigen remains unidentified. This sample is drawn from a study of T cell repertoires in cytomegalovirus infection. Looking at the study overall: Public TCR beta signatures provided an indication of both CMV infection and a matching HLA type. Findings and limits, study-wide: HLA-C-restricted TCR beta clonotypes specific for CMV led the ex vivo response.

Germline V gene lookup returns CDR1 MDHEN and CDR2 SYDVKM. The CDR3 length is 14 residues. The germline V and J ends were trimmed by 10 bases and 6 bases, with 19 bases remaining between them. TCRdb called the reads again in MiXCR, with one record for every CDR3 protein. The sample includes about 260,000 distinct CDR3 sequences, roughly 10% of them seen just once. The chain employs TRBV28 and TRBJ2-1; D call uncertain. Sequenced input: PBMCs. This receptor was taken from a human donor in good health (CMV status not recorded). Some clones in this sample may be carry-over from other donors' samples. The CDR3 DNA is TGTGCCACCCTCTCTGTCGGGCATCTCAATGAGCAGTTCTTC. It specifies CATLSVGHLNEQFF. Based on the CDR3 plus reference TRBV28 and TRBJ2-1, the full variable domain is DVKVTQSSRYLVKRTGEKVFLECVQDMDHENMFWYRQDPGLGLRLIYFSYDVKMKEKGDIPEGYSVSREKKERFSLILESASTNQTSMYLCATLSVGHLNEQFFGPGTRLTVL.